The sample holds many counts of the clone carrying this T cell receptor (beta chain). Its antigen is still unknown. Previously described methods and listed TCR primers were employed for the bulk TCR libraries. MiXCR, run by TCRdb on the PCR reads, gives a single entry per CDR3 protein. Here the sample spans 250,000 to 400,000 distinct CDR3 sequences, about a fifth being singletons. The data stem from a study of molecular identifiers for immune sequencing clone quantification. Whole-study results and caveats: Barcodes shared by identical TCR molecules could lead to underestimated sizes of highly expanded clones.

This CDR3 contains 15 residues. V lost 2 bases to trimming and J lost 6 bases, with 13 bases between them. The sequenced sample was naive CD8+ T cells from blood, with Jurkat cell RNA spiked in. Described subset: FACS-sorted CD8+CD4-CCR7+CD45RA+ naive T cells. V and J are TRBV12-3 or TRBV12-4 and TRBJ1-4; D possibly corresponds to TRBD1 (6 bases). The origin of this receptor is a human donor in good health. Some libraries in this study had Jurkat cell RNA spiked in. CDR3 loop: CASSLSTGLYEKLFF. CDR3 DNA sequence: TGTGCCAGCAGTTTATCGACAGGCCTATATGAAAAACTGTTTTTT.